This T cell receptor (beta chain) was found in a study of neurological immune-mediated disorders. TCRdb fed the 5' RACE reads into MiXCR, producing one record per CDR3 protein. The sample has tens of thousands of distinct CDR3 sequences; roughly 3.3% are singletons. Germline lookup yields CDR1 SGHRS and CDR2 YFSETQ. CDR3 length equals 14 residues. V lost 7 bases and J lost 6, with 19 bases in between. This clonotype showed up many times. The V and J genes are TRBV5-1 and TRBJ1-2; D may be TRBD1 (5 bases). Specimen: PBMCs. This clonotype was obtained from a woman aged 50 to 60 with multiple sclerosis. CDR3 loop: CASSPSEGLNGYTF. CDR3 bases: TGCGCCAGCTCCCCATCGGAGGGACTCAATGGCTACACCTTC.